These 18 T cell receptor beta chains originate from one sample sequenced in a study of CD8 T cells in ankylosing spondylitis. From the 5' RACE reads, TCRdb called clonotypes with MiXCR, one entry per CDR3 protein. The sample yields under 400,000 distinct CDR3 sequences, roughly 12% seen once. Material: blood, either unsorted or a sorted T cell fraction (not recorded which). Receptor source: a female donor with ankylosing spondylitis or in good health (not recorded which).

This clonotype was seen repeatedly, ten times or more. This sequence joins TRBV20-1 and TRBJ2-7; the D call may be TRBD1 or TRBD2 (6 bases each). This CDR3 region has 14 residues. Germline loops: CDR1 DFQATT, CDR2 SNEGSKA (reference sequence). Trimming took off 6 bases at V and 1 base at J, with 16 bases between the two ends. The CDR3 coding sequence is TGCAGTGCCCCGATAACAGGGAGGTCCTACGAGCAGTACTTC. It yields the protein CSAPITGRSYEQYF.

This clonotype was seen ten or more times. The genes are TRBV20-1 and TRBJ2-1, with D possibly matching TRBD1 (5 bases). With 5 bases removed from V and 3 bases from J, the gap between germline ends came to 14 bases. CDR3 length: 14 residues. CDR1 is DFQATT and CDR2 is SNEGSKA in the germline V gene (reference sequence). Written as DNA, the CDR3 is TGCAGTGCTGCGGCGACAGTCCTCTACAATGAGCAGTTCTTC. As protein: CSAAATVLYNEQFF.

This clonotype appeared many times. One end of the junction does not line up with germline, which may come from a read error. The V gene is TRBV12-3 or TRBV12-4, the J gene TRBJ1-1, with a tentative D call TRBD1 (5 bases). The CDR3 spans 13 residues. CDR3 in amino acids: CASSLTGNTEAFF. The DNA of the CDR3 is TGCGCCAGCAGTTTAACAGGGAACACTGAAGCTTTCTTT.

The chain uses TRBV25-1 and TRBJ2-2, with D tentatively TRBD1 or TRBD2 (6 bases each). The V end lost 1 base, the J end lost 8 bases, and 11 bases lay between the germline ends. Per germline, CDR1 MGHDK and CDR2 SYGVNS. The CDR3 consists of 14 residues. CDR3 amino acids: CASSESGGLGELFF. The CDR3 bases are TGTGCCAGCAGTGAATCTGGGGGGCTAGGGGAGCTGTTTTTT.

At least ten counts were recorded for this clonotype. The chain recombines TRBV10-3 with TRBJ1-2; D not certain. The V end lost 2 bases, the J end lost 2 bases, and 21 bases lay between the germline ends. Germline V CDR1 and CDR2: ENHRY, SYGVKD. The CDR3 is 18 amino acids. CDR3 coding DNA: TGTGCCATCAGTGAGCGGTTCAACGGGAGCGTCCAAAACTATGGCTACACCTTC. Translation gives CAISERFNGSVQNYGYTF.

This clonotype was picked up many times. V usage is TRBV20-1 and J usage is TRBJ1-5; 7 positions match TRBD1. Germline values: CDR1 DFQATT, CDR2 SNEGSKA (reference sequence). Trimming took 5 bases from V and 5 from J; bases not matched to a gene: 6. This CDR3 is built from 13 residues. In nucleotides, the CDR3 is TGCAGTGCTCCCGGGACAGTTGATCAGCCCCAGCATTTT. Translated: CSAPGTVDQPQHF.

The chain combines TRBV7-2 with TRBJ2-1; D is possibly TRBD2 (5 bases). The CDR3 loop spans 17 amino acids. V shed 1 base and J shed 0 bases, with 13 bases lying between them. Germline-derived CDR1 and CDR2 are SGHTA and FQGNSA. The CDR3 DNA is TGTGCCAGCAGCTTAGTTCGGCGGAGGAGCTCCTACAATGAGCAGTTCTTC. This gives the protein CASSLVRRRSSYNEQFF. The whole variable domain, remainder taken from reference TRBV7-2 and TRBJ2-1, is GAGVSQSPSNKVTEKGKDVELRCDPISGHTALYWYRQSLGQGLEFLIYFQGNSAPDKSGLPSDRFSAERTGGSVSTLTIQRTQQEDSAVYLCASSLVRRRSSYNEQFFGPGTRLTVL.

The chain recombines TRBV5-6 with TRBJ1-5, with D uncertain. Trimming took off 2 bases at V and 0 bases at J, with 12 bases between the two ends. Germline lookup yields CDR1 SGHDT and CDR2 YYEEEE. The CDR3 contains 16 residues. CDR3 in amino acids: CASSFSKKNSNQPQHF. Here the CDR3 DNA reads TGTGCCAGCAGCTTCAGCAAGAAGAATAGCAATCAGCCCCAGCATTTT.

This clonotype was detected only a few times. Here the CDR3 DNA reads TGTGCCAGCAGACCGGGACTAGCGGGATCGAGCTCCTACAATGAGCAGTTCTTC. It is translated as CASRPGLAGSSSYNEQFF. V is TRBV5-4 and J is TRBJ2-1, with 13 bases that match TRBD2. This CDR3 contains 18 residues. Losses at the gene ends were 5 bases for V and 0 bases for J; bases not matched to a gene: 8. Germline values: CDR1 SGHNT, CDR2 YYREEE (reference sequence).

As to this clonotype: The junction differs from germline at one of its ends, possibly a read error. This chain links TRBV20-1 with TRBJ1-2; no firm D call. The CDR3 runs 13 residues. Germline V gene sequence: CDR1 DFQATT, CDR2 SNEGSKA (reference sequence). The CDR3 protein is CSARLLTNYGYPF. Here the CDR3 DNA reads TGCAGTGCTAGGTTGCTGACTAACTATGGCTACCCCTTC.

Ten or more counts support this clonotype. V and J are TRBV28 and TRBJ1-1, with unresolved D. Trimming removed 5 bases at V and 7 bases at J, with 14 bases between. CDR1 and CDR2 (germline): MDHEN, SYDVKM. This CDR3 has 13 amino acids. In nucleotides, the CDR3 is TGTGCCAGCAGTGCCTCCTGGTTACTTGAAGCTTTCTTT. Translation gives CASSASWLLEAFF.

This clonotype was detected many times. The chain carries TRBV6-1 and TRBJ1-2, with D possibly TRBD1 on 5 matching bases. Deletions cut 7 bases from V and 3 bases from J, with 18 bases between. From germline, CDR1 is MNHNS and CDR2 SASEGT. This CDR3 has 15 residues. The CDR3 protein is CASTMAGWGDYGYTF. The CDR3 nucleotides read TGTGCCAGCACCATGGCAGGGTGGGGAGACTATGGCTACACCTTC.

This clonotype has a count of ten or more. V is TRBV7-2 and J is TRBJ1-5; D remains unclear. The CDR3 is made up of 15 amino acids. V was pared by 0 bases and J by 3 bases, with 9 bases between. CDR1 is SGHTA and CDR2 is FQGNSA in the germline V gene. The CDR3 coding sequence is TGTGCCAGCAGCTTAGCAGGGAACACCAATCAGCCCCAGCATTTT. It is translated as CASSLAGNTNQPQHF.

On this clonotype: This could be a read error, since a much larger clone is one nucleotide away. The CDR3 coding sequence is TGTGCCAGCAGTGACCCCGGGACCATCAATGAGCCGTTCTTC. Amino acids: CASSDPGTINEPFF. The chain is built from TRBV6-1 and TRBJ2-1; D may correspond to TRBD1 or TRBD2 (5 bases each). Germline CDR1 and CDR2: MNHNS and SASEGT. The CDR3 is 14 residues long.

This clonotype was detected many times. The J gene is TRBJ2-7, the V gene TRBV28; possibly TRBD2 for D (6 bases). The CDR3 length is 14 residues. Looked up from germline, CDR1 is MDHEN and CDR2 is SYDVKM. V shed 6 bases and J shed 4 bases, with 16 bases lying between them. DNA for the CDR3: TGTGCCAGCAGGCGGGCGGGGTCAGGATACGAGCAGTACTTC. It yields the protein CASRRAGSGYEQYF.

This clonotype has ten or more counts. The chain employs TRBV7-2 and TRBJ2-5; D may be TRBD1 (6 bases). Germline-derived CDR1 and CDR2 are SGHTA and FQGNSA. Trimming cost V 5 bases and J 1 base, with 14 bases left between them. This CDR3 region has 15 residues. The CDR3 reads CASSTSRGFQETQYF. For the CDR3, the DNA is TGTGCCAGCAGCACAAGCAGGGGCTTCCAAGAGACCCAGTACTTC.

This clonotype was recorded many times. As DNA, the CDR3 is TGCGCCAGCAGCTTCCAGAGTACAGTCTCTGAAGCTTTCTTT. Protein: CASSFQSTVSEAFF. The V and J genes are TRBV5-1 and TRBJ1-1; D gene uncertain. The V and J ends lost 2 bases and 6 bases respectively, with 14 bases between them. Germline V gives CDR1 SGHRS, CDR2 YFSETQ. The CDR3 is 14 amino acids.

The sample holds many counts of this clonotype. The chain uses TRBV7-3 and TRBJ1-5; tentatively, D is TRBD1 (6 bases). This CDR3 is 19 amino acids long. Trimming left V 0 bases short and J 0 bases short, with 18 bases between. The germline V gene has CDR1 SGHTA and CDR2 FQGTGA. The DNA for the CDR3 is TGTGCCAGCAGCTTAACAGCTGTAGGGGACATCTATAGCAATCAGCCCCAGCATTTT. Protein: CASSLTAVGDIYSNQPQHF.